These 19 T cell receptor beta chains share one sample of origin, sequenced in a study of CD8+CD57+ T cells in acquired aplastic anemia. The study profiled TCR beta VDJ and CDR3 using genomic DNA as template. TCRdb used MiXCR to reprocess the reads, holding one entry per CDR3 protein. The profile shows under 200,000 distinct CDR3 sequences, around 45% of them singletons. Patients chosen for sequencing had shown CD8+CD57+ cell expansion by flow cytometry. The sequenced sample consisted of sorted CD4+, CD8+, or CD8+CD57+ T cells (not recorded which) from PBMCs. These receptors were taken from a human donor with aplastic anemia.

This clonotype was counted ten times or more. The chain employs TRBV15 and TRBJ2-6; D remains unclear. The CDR3 has 20 amino acids. The germline gives CDR1 LNHNV, CDR2 YYDKDF (reference sequence). The V and J ends lost 1 base and 0 bases respectively, with 19 bases between them. The DNA of the CDR3 is TGTGCCACCAGCAGAGTGATAAAAAGGGCCGAAAGCTCTGGGGCCAACGTCCTGACTTTC. This encodes CATSRVIKRAESSGANVLTF.

Ten or more counts support this clonotype. The chain links TRBV6-2 or TRBV6-3 to TRBJ2-1; D gene unclear. The CDR3 consists of 12 residues. V was shortened by 6 bases and J by 7 bases, with 10 bases between the two germline ends. Germline V gene sequence: CDR1 MNHEY, CDR2 SVGEGT. CDR3 in amino acids: CASRTVVNEQFF. CDR3 nucleotides: TGTGCCAGCAGGACCGTAGTAAATGAGCAGTTCTTC.

The genes are TRBV19 and TRBJ1-4, with D perhaps TRBD1 (6 bases). Trimming cost V 8 bases and J 7 bases, with 17 bases left between them. The CDR3 has 14 amino acids. Germline V CDR1 and CDR2: LNHDA, SQIVND (reference sequence). CDR3 in amino acids: CASSSTGLGEKLFF. Written as DNA, the CDR3 is TGTGCCAGTTCCTCAACAGGGTTAGGTGAAAAACTGTTTTTT.

Ten or more counts support this clonotype. The J gene is TRBJ2-3, the V gene TRBV5-1; TRBD1 matches 8 bases. Germline loops: CDR1 SGHRS, CDR2 YFSETQ. V gave up 0 bases and J gave up 5 bases; unmatched junction bases: 2. The CDR3 is made up of 14 amino acids. CDR3 sequence reads: CASSLVQGGDTQYF. DNA for the CDR3: TGCGCCAGCAGCTTGGTACAGGGGGGAGATACGCAGTATTTT.

This clonotype was seen repeatedly, ten times or more. This chain uses TRBV5-1 with TRBJ1-2; D unresolved. The CDR3 spans 14 residues. The V gene's germline CDR1 is SGHRS and CDR2 YFSETQ. The ends were cut back, 2 bases at V and 3 bases at J, with 11 bases in the middle. CDR3 residues: CASSLPGDYYGYTF. DNA of the CDR3: TGCGCCAGCAGCTTACCGGGAGATTACTATGGCTACACCTTC.

At least ten counts were recorded for this clonotype. The chain links TRBV5-1 to TRBJ1-1; maybe TRBD1 (5 bases). V was trimmed by 4 bases and J by 1 base, leaving 11 bases between them. Germline-derived CDR1 and CDR2 are SGHRS and YFSETQ. The CDR3 is 14 residues long. CDR3: CASSAATGNTEAFF. The CDR3 DNA is TGCGCCAGCAGCGCGGCCACAGGGAACACTGAAGCTTTCTTT.

This clonotype was seen many times. The chain has TRBV5-1 and TRBJ2-1; 9 bases agree with TRBD1. Trimming at V came to 4 bases and at J to 7 bases, leaving 9 bases not matched to a gene. CDR1 is SGHRS and CDR2 is YFSETQ in the germline V gene. There are 15 residues in the CDR3. CDR3 coding DNA: TGCGCCAGCAGCCCTTCGGGACAGGGAGGGAATGAGCAGTTCTTC. It is translated as CASSPSGQGGNEQFF.

In this sample, this clonotype turned up a few times. At one boundary the junction diverges from the germline segment, which might be a read error. The V call is TRBV28, the J call TRBJ2-1; the D is unclear. In germline, CDR1 is MDHEN, CDR2 SYDVKM. This CDR3 comprises 12 residues. The CDR3 loop is CASSLSSLPLVF. The CDR3 nucleotides are TGTGCCAGCAGTTTAAGCTCCCTCCCTCTGGTCTTC.

Comments on this clonotype: It may be a read error: a sequence one base away is much more abundant. The chain is built from TRBV12-3 or TRBV12-4 and TRBJ1-1; D is possibly TRBD1 (6 bases). The CDR3 has 16 residues. Trimming left V 4 bases short and J 2 bases short, with 17 bases between. CDR3 coding DNA: TGTGCCAGCAGTTCACAGGGCCGGAAAATTAACACTGAAGCTTTCTTT. The encoded protein is CASSSQGRKINTEAFF.

About this clonotype itself: Since no conserved phenylalanine or tryptophan closes the CDR3, a read error is the likely cause. The chain combines TRBV2 with TRBJ1-1; TRBD1 matches at 7 bases. Trimming at V came to 11 bases and at J to 7 bases, leaving 13 bases not matched to a gene. The germline V gene encodes CDR1 SNHLY and CDR2 FYNNEI. The CDR3 runs 13 residues. CDR3 region: CAEHGAGGFEAFC. DNA for the CDR3: TGTGCCGAACATGGCGCAGGGGGATTTGAAGCTTTCTGT.

This sequence joins TRBV11-2 and TRBJ1-4; D gene unclear. Germline V gene sequence: CDR1 SGHAT, CDR2 FQNNGV. V was cut by 5 bases and J by 0 bases, with 13 bases left in between. The CDR3 consists of 16 residues. The CDR3 is CASSATYLATNEKLFF. In DNA, the CDR3 is TGTGCCAGCAGCGCAACTTACCTTGCAACTAATGAAAAACTGTTTTTT.

This clonotype was found once. V gene TRBV19 combines with J gene TRBJ1-1, with D possibly matching TRBD1 (5 bases). In germline, CDR1 is LNHDA, CDR2 SQIVND (reference sequence). V was pared by 10 bases and J by 8 bases, with 11 bases between. The CDR3 has 10 residues. CDR3 nucleotides: TGTGCCACAGGGCCCACCGAAGCTTTCTTT. This translates into CATGPTEAFF. The entire variable domain, with the rest obtained from reference TRBV19 and TRBJ1-1, is as follows: DGGITQSPKYLFRKEGQNVTLSCEQNLNHDAMYWYRQDPGQGLRLIYYSQIVNDFQKGDIAEGYSVSREKKESFPLTVTSAQKNPTAFYLCATGPTEAFFGQGTRLTVV.

This clonotype came up many times. This chain uses TRBV7-3 with TRBJ2-1; D is undetermined. This CDR3 is built from 15 residues. CDR1 and CDR2 from the germline V gene are SGHTA and FQGTGA. V gave up 0 bases and J gave up 4 bases, with 10 bases separating them. DNA for the CDR3: TGTGCCAGCAGCTTAACGTCAACCAAATACAATGAGCAGTTCTTC. This sequence encodes CASSLTSTKYNEQFF.

The CDR3: CAISGGSGELFF. CDR3 nucleotide sequence: TGTGCCATCAGTGGAGGGTCCGGGGAGCTGTTTTTT. The chain recombines TRBV10-3 with TRBJ2-2, with D possibly being TRBD2 (5 bases). V was trimmed by 4 bases and J by 6 bases, leaving 6 bases between them. Germline loops: CDR1 ENHRY, CDR2 SYGVKD. The CDR3 is 12 amino acids.

This clonotype has a single count. CDR3 nucleotide sequence: TGTGCCAGCAGCGTAGAGGCGGGACTCTATGGCTACACCTTC. This translates into CASSVEAGLYGYTF. V and J are TRBV9 and TRBJ1-2, with D possibly TRBD1 on 5 matching bases. Trimming pared 0 bases from V and 4 bases from J, leaving 10 bases between. Looked up from germline, CDR1 is SGDLS and CDR2 is YYNGEE. This CDR3 has 14 residues.

This clonotype was seen at least ten times. The V and J genes are TRBV7-9 and TRBJ2-2; no clear D. The CDR3 is 12 amino acids. Germline CDR1 and CDR2: SEHNR and FQNEAQ (reference sequence). Trimming took 5 bases from V and 8 from J, leaving 9 bases between them. CDR3 loop: CASSPERGELFF. The CDR3 coding sequence is TGTGCCAGCAGCCCAGAGAGAGGGGAGCTGTTTTTT.

J is TRBJ1-4 and V is TRBV2; the D gene is possibly TRBD1 (5 bases). V was pared by 6 bases and J by 5 bases, with 13 bases between. The CDR3 has 14 amino acids. Germline V lookup: CDR1 SNHLY, CDR2 FYNNEI. The CDR3 bases are TGTGCCAGCAGATGGGAGGGACTAAATGAAAAACTGTTTTTT. Its translation is CASRWEGLNEKLFF.

The rearrangement joins TRBV10-3 to TRBJ2-7; TRBD1 matches at 10 bases. Germline CDR1 reads ENHRY; CDR2 reads SYGVKD. This CDR3 spans 16 amino acids. V shed 0 bases, J shed 4 bases, and the junction held 6 bases outside the gene matches. The CDR3 spells CAISESTGQGGYEQYF. The DNA of the CDR3 is TGTGCCATCAGTGAGTCTACAGGACAGGGGGGGTACGAGCAGTACTTC.

The chain recombines TRBV5-6 with TRBJ2-5; D gene ambiguous. CDR3 length: 13 residues. Germline CDR1 SGHDT, CDR2 YYEEEE. V lost 2 bases, J lost 4 bases, and 9 bases lay in between. As DNA, the CDR3 is TGTGCCAGCAGCTTAGGTCAGACAGAGACCCAGTACTTC. The encoded protein is CASSLGQTETQYF.